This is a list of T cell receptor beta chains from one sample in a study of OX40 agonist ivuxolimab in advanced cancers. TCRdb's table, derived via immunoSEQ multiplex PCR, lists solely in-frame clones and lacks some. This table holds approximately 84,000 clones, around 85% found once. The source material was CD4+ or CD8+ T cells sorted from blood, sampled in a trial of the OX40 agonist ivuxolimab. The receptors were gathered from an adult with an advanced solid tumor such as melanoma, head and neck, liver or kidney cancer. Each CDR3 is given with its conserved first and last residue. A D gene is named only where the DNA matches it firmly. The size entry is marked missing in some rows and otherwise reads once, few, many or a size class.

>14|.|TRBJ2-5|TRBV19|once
CASSPGRSQETQYF
TGTGCCAGTAGTCCCGGACGGTCCCAAGAGACCCAGTACTTC
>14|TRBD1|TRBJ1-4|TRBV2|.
CASSAGTAREKLFF
TGTGCCAGCAGTGCCGGGACAGCCCGTGAAAAACTGTTTTTT
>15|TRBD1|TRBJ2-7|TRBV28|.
CASSSLGTGKYEQYF
TGTGCCAGCAGTTCTTTAGGGACAGGGAAATACGAGCAGTACTTC
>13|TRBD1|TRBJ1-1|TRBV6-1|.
CASKVTGDPEAFF
TGTGCCAGCAAGGTAACAGGGGACCCTGAAGCTTTCTTT
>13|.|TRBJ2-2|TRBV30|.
CAWSVQGNGELFF
TGTGCCTGGAGTGTACAGGGAAACGGGGAGCTGTTTTTT
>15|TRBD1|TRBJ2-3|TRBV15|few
CATSYLNRGSDTQYF
TGTGCCACCAGCTATCTGAACAGGGGGTCAGATACGCAGTATTTT
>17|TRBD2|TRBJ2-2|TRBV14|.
CASSRSPNSGITGELFF
TGTGCCAGCAGCCGATCACCCAACAGCGGGATCACCGGGGAGCTGTTTTTT
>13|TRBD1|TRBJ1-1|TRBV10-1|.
CASSEQGASEAFF
TGCGCCAGCAGTGAACAGGGGGCGTCTGAAGCTTTCTTT
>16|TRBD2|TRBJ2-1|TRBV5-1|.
CASSSRSGGSYNEQFF
TGCGCCAGCAGCTCCCGTAGCGGGGGTTCCTACAATGAGCAGTTCTTC
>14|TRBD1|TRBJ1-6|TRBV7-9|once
CASSLGGGDSPLHF
TGTGCCAGCAGCTTAGGAGGGGGCGATTCACCCCTCCACTTT
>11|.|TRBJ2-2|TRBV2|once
CASSAPGELFF
TGTGCCAGCAGCGCTCCTGGGGAGCTGTTTTTT
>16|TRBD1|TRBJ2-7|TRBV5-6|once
CASSPLSDREGNKQYF
TGTGCCAGCAGCCCACTCTCGGACAGGGAAGGCAACAAGCAGTACTTC
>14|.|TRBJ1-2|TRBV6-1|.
CASSLWTENYGYTF
TGTGCCAGCAGCCTCTGGACGGAAAACTATGGCTACACCTTC
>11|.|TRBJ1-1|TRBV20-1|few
CSIYTHTEAFF
TGCAGTATTTACACCCACACTGAAGCTTTCTTT
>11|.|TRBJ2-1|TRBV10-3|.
CAISAGDEQFF
TGTGCCATCAGTGCAGGGGATGAGCAGTTCTTC
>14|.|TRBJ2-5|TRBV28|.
CASRGGADQETQYF
TGTGCCAGCAGAGGGGGGGCAGATCAAGAGACCCAGTACTTC
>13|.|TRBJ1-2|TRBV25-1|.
CASSGSSAYGYTF
TGTGCCAGCAGTGGCTCTTCCGCATATGGCTACACCTTC
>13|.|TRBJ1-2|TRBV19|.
CASSGAKGYGYTF
TGTGCCAGTAGTGGGGCAAAAGGGTATGGCTACACCTTC
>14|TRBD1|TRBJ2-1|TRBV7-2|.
CASSHRQGYNEQFF
TGTGCCAGCAGCCACCGACAGGGGTACAATGAGCAGTTCTTC
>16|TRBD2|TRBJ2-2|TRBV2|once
CASSVRAGGPTGELFF
TGTGCCAGCAGTGTAAGAGCGGGGGGACCCACCGGGGAGCTGTTTTTT
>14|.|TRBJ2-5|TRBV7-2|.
CASSSGGLQETQYF
TGTGCCAGCAGCTCCGGGGGGCTTCAAGAGACCCAGTACTTC
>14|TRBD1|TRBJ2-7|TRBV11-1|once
CASSPRTGRSEQYF
TGTGCCAGCAGCCCGCGGACAGGGAGGAGCGAGCAGTACTTC
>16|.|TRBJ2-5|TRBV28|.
CASSLDGWQGQETQYF
TGTGCCAGCAGTTTAGATGGGTGGCAGGGGCAAGAGACCCAGTACTTC
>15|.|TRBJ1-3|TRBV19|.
CASSPLGGQRNTIYF
TGTGCCAGTAGTCCTCTTGGGGGACAAAGAAACACCATATATTTT
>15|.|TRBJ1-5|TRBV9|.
CASSPRGNLGESQHF
TGTGCCAGCAGCCCCCGAGGGAACCTTGGTGAGTCCCAGCATTTT
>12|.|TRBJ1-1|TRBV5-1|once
CASSLSSSEAFF
TGCGCCAGCAGCTTGTCTAGTTCTGAAGCTTTCTTT
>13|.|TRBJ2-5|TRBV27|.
CASSYSTQETQYF
TGTGCCAGCAGTTATAGTACCCAAGAGACCCAGTACTTC
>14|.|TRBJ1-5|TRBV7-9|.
CASSRAERDQPQHF
TGTGCCAGCAGCAGAGCAGAAAGGGATCAGCCCCAGCATTTT
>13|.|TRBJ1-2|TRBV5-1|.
CASSLEQGRGYTF
TGCGCCAGCAGCTTGGAACAGGGACGAGGCTACACCTTC
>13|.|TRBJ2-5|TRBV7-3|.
CASSLDSGETQYF
TGTGCCAGCAGCCTCGACTCCGGGGAGACCCAGTACTTC
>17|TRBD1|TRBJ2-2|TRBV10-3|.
CAIRLTGRSGDTGELFF
TGTGCCATCAGACTGACAGGGCGATCAGGGGACACCGGGGAGCTGTTTTTT
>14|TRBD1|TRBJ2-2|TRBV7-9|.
CASRDRGGTGELFF
TGTGCCAGCAGGGACAGGGGAGGCACCGGGGAGCTGTTTTTT
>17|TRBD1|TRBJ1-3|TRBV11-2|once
CASSSFLQGAAGNTIYF
TGTGCCAGCAGCTCCTTTCTACAGGGGGCAGCTGGAAACACCATATATTTT
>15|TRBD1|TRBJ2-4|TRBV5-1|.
CASSSGTGGGNIQYF
TGCGCCAGCAGCTCGGGGACAGGGGGCGGAAACATTCAGTACTTC
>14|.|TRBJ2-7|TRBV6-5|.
CASRGRQGPYEQYF
TGTGCCAGCAGGGGGCGTCAGGGACCCTACGAGCAGTACTTC
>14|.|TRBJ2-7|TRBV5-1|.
CASSVGLSSYEQYF
TGCGCCAGCAGCGTTGGACTCAGCTCCTACGAGCAGTACTTC
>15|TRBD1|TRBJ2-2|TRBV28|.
CASSRDSTNTGELFF
TGTGCCAGCAGTCGGGACAGTACGAACACCGGGGAGCTGTTTTTT
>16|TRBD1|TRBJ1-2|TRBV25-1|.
CASSPLDRGHLYGYTF
TGTGCCAGCAGTCCACTCGACAGGGGCCATCTCTATGGCTACACCTTC
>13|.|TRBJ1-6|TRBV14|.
CASSQFDFSPLHF
TGTGCCAGCAGCCAATTCGATTTTTCACCCCTCCACTTT
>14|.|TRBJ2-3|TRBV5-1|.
CASSLSPVADTQYF
TGCGCCAGCAGCTTGTCCCCAGTGGCGGATACGCAGTATTTT
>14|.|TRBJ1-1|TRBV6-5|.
CASSYYKGSLEAFF
TGTGCCAGCAGTTACTACAAGGGTAGCCTTGAAGCTTTCTTT
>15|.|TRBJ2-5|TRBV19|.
CASTGAAGTQETQYF
TGTGCCAGTACGGGGGCCGCTGGGACGCAAGAGACCCAGTACTTC
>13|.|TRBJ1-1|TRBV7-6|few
CASSSRVNTEAFF
TGTGCCAGCAGCTCCCGAGTGAACACTGAAGCTTTCTTT
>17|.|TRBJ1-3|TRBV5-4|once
CASSLLGRGGSGNTIYF
TGTGCCAGCAGCTTGTTAGGTCGCGGAGGCTCTGGAAACACCATATATTTT
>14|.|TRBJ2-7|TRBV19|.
CASSIGGLLAEQYF
TGTGCCAGTAGTATAGGGGGGCTGCTGGCGGAGCAGTACTTC
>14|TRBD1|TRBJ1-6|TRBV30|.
CAWRTGQPNSPLHF
TGTGCCTGGAGGACGGGACAGCCGAATTCACCCCTCCACTTT
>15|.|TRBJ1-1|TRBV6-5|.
CASSYSRRMNTEAFF
TGTGCCAGCAGTTACTCTAGAAGGATGAACACTGAAGCTTTCTTT
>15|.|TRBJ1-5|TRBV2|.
CASSVEGSSNQPQHF
TGTGCCAGCAGTGTGGAAGGATCTAGCAATCAGCCCCAGCATTTT
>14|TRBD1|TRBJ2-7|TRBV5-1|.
CASSLRQGVDEQYF
TGCGCCAGCAGCTTGAGACAGGGGGTCGACGAGCAGTACTTC
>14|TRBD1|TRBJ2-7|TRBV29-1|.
CSVWGDRGEPREYF
TGCAGCGTTTGGGGGGACAGGGGGGAGCCGAGGGAGTACTTC